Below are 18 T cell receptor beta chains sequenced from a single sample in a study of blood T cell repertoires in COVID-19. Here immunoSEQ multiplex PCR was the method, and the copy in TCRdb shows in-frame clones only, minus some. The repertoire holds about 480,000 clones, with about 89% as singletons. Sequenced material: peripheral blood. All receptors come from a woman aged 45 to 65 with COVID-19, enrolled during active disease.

The CDR3 reads CASSGGGETQYF. CDR3 nucleotide sequence: TGTGCCAGCAGTGGAGGGGGAGAGACCCAGTACTTC. The J gene is TRBJ2-5, the V gene TRBV25-1; tentative D call: TRBD1 (6 bases). Trimming stripped 4 bases from V and 4 bases from J, with 7 bases between. Germline V CDR1 and CDR2: MGHDK, SYGVNS. This CDR3 contains 12 residues. Full variable domain (remainder filled in from reference TRBV25-1 and TRBJ2-5): EADIYQTPRYLVIGTGKKITLECSQTMGHDKMYWYQQDPGMELHLIHYSYGVNSTEKGDLSSESTVSRIRTEHFPLTLESARPSHTSQYLCASSGGGETQYFGPGTRLLVL.

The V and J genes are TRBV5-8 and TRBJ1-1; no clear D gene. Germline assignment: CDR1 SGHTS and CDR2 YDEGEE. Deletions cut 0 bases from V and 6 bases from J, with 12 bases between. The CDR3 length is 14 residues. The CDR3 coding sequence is TGTGCCAGCAGCTTGGCAGGTTATTCCTCTGAAGCTTTCTTT. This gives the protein CASSLAGYSSEAFF.

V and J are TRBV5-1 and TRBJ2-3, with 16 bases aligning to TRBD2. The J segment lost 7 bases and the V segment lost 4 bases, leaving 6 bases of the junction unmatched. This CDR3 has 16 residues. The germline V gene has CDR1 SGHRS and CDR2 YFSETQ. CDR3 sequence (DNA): TGCGCCAGCAGCCTGGGACTAGCGGGGGGGCCGAATACGCAGTATTTT. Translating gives CASSLGLAGGPNTQYF.

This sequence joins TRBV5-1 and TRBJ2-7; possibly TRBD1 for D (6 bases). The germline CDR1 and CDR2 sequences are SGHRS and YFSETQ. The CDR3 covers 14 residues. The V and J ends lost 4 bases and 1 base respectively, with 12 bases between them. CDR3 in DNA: TGCGCCAGCAGCCGCAGGGGCCCTTCCTACGAGCAGTACTTC. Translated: CASSRRGPSYEQYF.

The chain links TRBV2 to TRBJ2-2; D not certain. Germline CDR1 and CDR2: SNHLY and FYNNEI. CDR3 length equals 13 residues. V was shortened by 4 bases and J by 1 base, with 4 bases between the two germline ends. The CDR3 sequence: CASSGRNTGELFF. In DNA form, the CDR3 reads TGTGCCAGCAGTGGGAGGAACACCGGGGAGCTGTTTTTT.

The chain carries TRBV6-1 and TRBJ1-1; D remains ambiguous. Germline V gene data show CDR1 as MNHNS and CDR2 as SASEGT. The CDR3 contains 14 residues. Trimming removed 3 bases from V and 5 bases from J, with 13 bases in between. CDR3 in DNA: TGTGCCAGCAGTGAGAATGAGGGAGGGACTGAAGCTTTCTTT. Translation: CASSENEGGTEAFF.

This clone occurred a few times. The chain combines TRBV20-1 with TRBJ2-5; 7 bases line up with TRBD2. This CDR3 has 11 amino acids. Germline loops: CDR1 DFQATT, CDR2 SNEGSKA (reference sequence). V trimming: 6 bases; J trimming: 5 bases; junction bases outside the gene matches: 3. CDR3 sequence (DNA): TGCAGTGCCGGGAGGAGGGAGACCCAGTACTTC. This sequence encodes CSAGRRETQYF.

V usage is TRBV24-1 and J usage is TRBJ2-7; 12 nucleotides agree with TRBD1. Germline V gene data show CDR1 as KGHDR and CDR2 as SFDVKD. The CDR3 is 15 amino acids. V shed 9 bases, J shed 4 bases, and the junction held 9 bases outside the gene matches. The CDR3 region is CATAPGTGGSYEQYF. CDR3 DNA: TGTGCCACCGCGCCCGGGACAGGGGGCTCTTACGAGCAGTACTTC.

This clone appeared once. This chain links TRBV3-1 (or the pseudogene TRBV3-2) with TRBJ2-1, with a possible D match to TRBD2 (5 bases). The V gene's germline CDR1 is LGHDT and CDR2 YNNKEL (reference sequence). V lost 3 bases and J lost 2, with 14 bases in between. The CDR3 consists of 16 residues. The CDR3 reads CASSQNGYGAYNEQFF. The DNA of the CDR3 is TGTGCCAGCAGCCAGAACGGGTACGGGGCCTACAATGAGCAGTTCTTC.

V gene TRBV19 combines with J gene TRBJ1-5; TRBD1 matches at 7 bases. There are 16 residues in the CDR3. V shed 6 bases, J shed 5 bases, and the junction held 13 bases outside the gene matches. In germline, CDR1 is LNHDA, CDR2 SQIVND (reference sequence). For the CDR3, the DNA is TGTGCCAGTAGCGTCGGGGACAGTCTATTAGATCAGCCCCAGCATTTT. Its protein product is CASSVGDSLLDQPQHF.

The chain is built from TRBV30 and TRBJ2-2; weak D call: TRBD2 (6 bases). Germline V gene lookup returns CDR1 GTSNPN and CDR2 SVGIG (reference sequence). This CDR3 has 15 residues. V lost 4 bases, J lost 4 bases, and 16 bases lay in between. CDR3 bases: TGTGCCTGGACAGAGGCCGGGACTCTCACCGGGGAGCTGTTTTTT. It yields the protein CAWTEAGTLTGELFF. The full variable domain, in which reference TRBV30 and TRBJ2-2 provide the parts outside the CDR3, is SQTIHQWPATLVQPVGSPLSLECTVEGTSNPNLYWYRQAAGRGLQLLFYSVGIGQISSEVPQNLSASRPQDRQFILSSKKLLLSDSGFYLCAWTEAGTLTGELFFGEGSRLTVL.

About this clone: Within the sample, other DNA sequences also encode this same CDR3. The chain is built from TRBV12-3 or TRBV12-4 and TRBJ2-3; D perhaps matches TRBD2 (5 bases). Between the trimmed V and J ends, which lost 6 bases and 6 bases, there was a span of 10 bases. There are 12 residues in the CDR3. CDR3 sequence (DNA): TGTGCCAGCAGCCCTACTAGGGATACGCAGTATTTT. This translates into CASSPTRDTQYF.

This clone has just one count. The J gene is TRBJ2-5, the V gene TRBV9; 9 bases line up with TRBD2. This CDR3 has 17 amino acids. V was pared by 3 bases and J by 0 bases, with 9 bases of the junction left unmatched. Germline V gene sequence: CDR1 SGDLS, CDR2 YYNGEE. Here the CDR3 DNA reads TGTGCCAGCAGCGGTGGTAGCGGGGGAGCGTACCAAGAGACCCAGTACTTC. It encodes CASSGGSGGAYQETQYF.

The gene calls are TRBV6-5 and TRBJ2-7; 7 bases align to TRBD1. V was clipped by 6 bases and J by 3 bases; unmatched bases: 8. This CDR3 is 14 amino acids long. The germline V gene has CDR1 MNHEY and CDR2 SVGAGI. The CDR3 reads CASSGQVGVYEQYF. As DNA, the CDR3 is TGTGCCAGCAGCGGACAGGTGGGGGTCTACGAGCAGTACTTC.

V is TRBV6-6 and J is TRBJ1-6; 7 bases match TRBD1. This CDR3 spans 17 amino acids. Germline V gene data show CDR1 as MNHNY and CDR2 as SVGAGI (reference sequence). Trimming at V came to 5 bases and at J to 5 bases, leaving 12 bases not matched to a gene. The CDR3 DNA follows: TGTGCCAGCAGTCCTCAGGCTGACAGGGCAAATAATTCACCCCTCCACTTT. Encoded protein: CASSPQADRANNSPLHF.

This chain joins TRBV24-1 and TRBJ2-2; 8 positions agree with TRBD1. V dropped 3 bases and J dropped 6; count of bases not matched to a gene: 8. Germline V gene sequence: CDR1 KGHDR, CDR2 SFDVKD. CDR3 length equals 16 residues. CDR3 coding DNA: TGTGCCACCAGTGATCCCGGACAGGGTCGCGCCGGGGAGCTGTTTTTT. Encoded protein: CATSDPGQGRAGELFF.

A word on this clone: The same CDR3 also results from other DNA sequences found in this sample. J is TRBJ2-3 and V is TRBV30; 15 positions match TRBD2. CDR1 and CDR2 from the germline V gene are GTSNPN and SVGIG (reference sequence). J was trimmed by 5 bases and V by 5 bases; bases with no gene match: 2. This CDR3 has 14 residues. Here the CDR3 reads CAWGLAGGLDTQYF. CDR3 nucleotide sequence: TGTGCCTGGGGACTAGCGGGGGGGCTAGATACGCAGTATTTT.

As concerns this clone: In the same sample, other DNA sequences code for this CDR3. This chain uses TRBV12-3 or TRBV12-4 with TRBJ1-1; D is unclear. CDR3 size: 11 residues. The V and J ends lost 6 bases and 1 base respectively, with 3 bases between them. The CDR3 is CASRRNTEAFF. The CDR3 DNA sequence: TGTGCCAGCAGGCGGAACACTGAAGCTTTCTTT.